This T cell receptor beta chain was found in a study of blood T cells in healthy people across ages (dated by TCRdb to the mid-2010s). Context from the whole study: In model experiments, roughly one uniquely barcoded TCR beta cDNA molecule per two T cells was captured by template switching. The donors were split into four age groups: young (average 16 years), middle-aged (39), aged (62) and long-lived (about 74). Two additional independent replicas of 1 million unique cDNA reads from the same blood draw were analyzed for two donors (one aged 18 to 29 and one aged 80 or older). Donors of different ages were randomly distributed across sequencing lanes to avoid experimental bias. Age-related changes in TCR beta repertoire diversity were measured in the study by deep sequencing normalized with unique cDNA molecular identifiers.

Turning to this clonotype: This receptor's antigen is unknown. The input lacks base qualities; no much larger clone sits a single base away.

The CDR3 spans 16 residues, from the cysteine through the phenylalanine. CDR3 DNA only is kept here, 48 bases in frame from base 1. CDR1 and CDR2, looked up from the germline V gene (reference sequence), are DFQATT and SNEGSKA. At the junction V is shortened by 1 base and J by 0 bases; bases outside the gene matches: 9. The research as a whole found: Estimates of total diversity from one million sequenced T cells were regarded as lower bounds and underestimates. The percentage of naive T cells measured by flow cytometry correlated strongly with observed TCR beta diversity. Because donor CMV infection status was unknown, age-related changes in expanded clonotypes were potentially confounded. Conclusive comparison of naive and antigen-experienced compartments was prevented by the profiling of bulk unsorted PBMCs. As age increased, observed TCR beta diversity per million T cells dropped in a roughly linear way, and a significant reduction was already evident by age about 40. Compared with the aged group, the long-lived group had more naive CD4+ T cells, fewer expanded clones and increased TCR diversity, a pattern suggesting age selection.

To prepare the library, 5' RACE was applied. TCRdb records Illumina HiSeq 2500 as the sequencer. A second roughly 6 to 11 cycle PCR used a sample-barcoded 5' primer and a J-beta primer mix. Each TCR beta cDNA molecule received a unique molecular identifier from a template-switch 5' adaptor carrying 12 random nucleotides. At least 2.5 million CDR3-containing paired-end reads were obtained from each sample. All of the RNA was converted into first-strand cDNA using the Mint cDNA synthesis kit, with a TRBC-specific oligonucleotide serving as the primer. After uracil-DNA glycosylase treatment, a first 18-cycle PCR used universal primers M1SS and BC2_uni_R on all cDNA. The authors' analysis ran thus. For normalization, 1 million high-quality reads, each with a distinct molecular identifier, were randomly selected from each sample. Reads with shared molecular identifiers were discarded instead of being binned into consensus sequences. CDR3 identification, clonotype clustering and error correction used MiTCR with a Q25 quality threshold and the strictest error-elimination algorithm. A nonparametric unseen species model using Euler transformation provided a lower-bound estimate of total TCR beta diversity. The raw public data were reprocessed by TCRdb itself: fastp quality trimming at Q25, MiXCR clonotype calling, in-frame beta chains only. Records with the same CDR3 protein are collapsed into one entry carrying the most frequent genes and DNA. TCRdb's processing, not the authors' own work, is the source of the V and J calls. Within this sample are about 830,000 distinct CDR3 sequences, with around two thirds of them counted one time only. The ten largest clones represent roughly a quarter of the sample.

Systemically healthy Caucasian individuals from Russia, over 30 in total and aged about 6 to 90 years, were included as donors. Around 10 milliliters of peripheral blood were collected from each donor into EDTA-treated Vacutainer tubes. Ficoll-Paque density-gradient centrifugation was used to isolate PBMCs, with at least 6.5 million per sample. Total RNA, at least 5 micrograms per sample, was extracted from PBMCs with Trizol reagent. The percentages of naive CD45RAhigh/CD27high T cells were determined by flow cytometry on a PBMC aliquot from every donor. The sequence is built from TRBV20-1 and TRBJ2-7; 7 nucleotides in the junction match TRBD1. Sequences were obtained from blood. The source is a man aged 30 to 39 in good health. The CDR3: CSARGGGTGNSYEQYF. In nucleotides, the sequence is TGCAGTGCTAGAGGAGGGGGCACAGGGAACTCCTACGAGCAGTACTTC.